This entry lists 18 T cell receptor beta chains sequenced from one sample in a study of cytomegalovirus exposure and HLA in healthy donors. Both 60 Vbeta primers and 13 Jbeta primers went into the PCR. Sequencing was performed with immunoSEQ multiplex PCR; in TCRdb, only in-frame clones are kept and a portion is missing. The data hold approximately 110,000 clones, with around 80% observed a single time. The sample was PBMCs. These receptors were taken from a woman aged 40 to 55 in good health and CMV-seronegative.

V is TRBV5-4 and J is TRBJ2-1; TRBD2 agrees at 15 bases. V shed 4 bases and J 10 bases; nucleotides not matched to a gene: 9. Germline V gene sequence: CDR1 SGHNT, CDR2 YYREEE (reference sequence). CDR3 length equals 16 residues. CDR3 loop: CASSDPTGTSGGEQFF. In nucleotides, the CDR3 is TGTGCCAGCAGCGACCCGACCGGGACTAGCGGGGGGGAGCAGTTCTTC.

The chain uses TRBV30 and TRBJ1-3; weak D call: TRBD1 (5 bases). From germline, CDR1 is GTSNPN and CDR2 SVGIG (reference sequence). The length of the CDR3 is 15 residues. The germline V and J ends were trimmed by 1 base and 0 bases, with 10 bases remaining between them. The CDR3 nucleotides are TGTGCCTGGAGTGGACAGTCTCCCTCTGGAAACACCATATATTTT. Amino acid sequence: CAWSGQSPSGNTIYF.

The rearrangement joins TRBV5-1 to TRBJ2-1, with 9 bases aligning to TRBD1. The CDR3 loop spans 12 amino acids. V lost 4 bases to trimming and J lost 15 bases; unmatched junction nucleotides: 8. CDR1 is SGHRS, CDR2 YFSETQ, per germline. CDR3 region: CASSPGQGSRFF. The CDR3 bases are TGCGCCAGCAGCCCCGGACAGGGGAGTAGGTTCTTC.

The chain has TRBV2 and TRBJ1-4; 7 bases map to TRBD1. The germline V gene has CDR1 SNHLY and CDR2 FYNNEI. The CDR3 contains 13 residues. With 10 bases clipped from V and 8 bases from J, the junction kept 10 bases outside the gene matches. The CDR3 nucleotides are TGTGCCACCGCAGGGGGACCAGCCGAAAAACTGTTTTTT. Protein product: CATAGGPAEKLFF.

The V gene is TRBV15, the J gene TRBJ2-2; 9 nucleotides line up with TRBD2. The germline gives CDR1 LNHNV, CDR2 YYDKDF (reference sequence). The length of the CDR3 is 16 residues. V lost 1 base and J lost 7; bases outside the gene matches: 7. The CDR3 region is CATSRGVAGVDGELFF. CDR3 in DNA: TGTGCCACCAGCAGAGGGGTAGCGGGAGTTGACGGGGAGCTGTTTTTT.

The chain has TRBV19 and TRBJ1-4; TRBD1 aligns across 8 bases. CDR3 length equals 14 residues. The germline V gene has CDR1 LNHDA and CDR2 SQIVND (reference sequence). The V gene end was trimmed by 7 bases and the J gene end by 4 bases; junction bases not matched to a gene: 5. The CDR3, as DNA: TGTGCCAGTACATCGACAGGGGATAATGAAAAACTGTTTTTT. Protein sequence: CASTSTGDNEKLFF. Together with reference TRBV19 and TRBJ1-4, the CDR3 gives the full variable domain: DGGITQSPKYLFRKEGQNVTLSCEQNLNHDAMYWYRQDPGQGLRLIYYSQIVNDFQKGDIAEGYSVSREKKESFPLTVTSAQKNPTAFYLCASTSTGDNEKLFFGSGTQLSVL.

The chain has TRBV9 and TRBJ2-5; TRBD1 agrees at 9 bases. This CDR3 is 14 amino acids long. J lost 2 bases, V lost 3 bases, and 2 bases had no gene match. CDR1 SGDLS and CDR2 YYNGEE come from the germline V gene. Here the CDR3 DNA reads TGTGCCAGCAGCGGACAGGGGGGACAAGAGACCCAGTACTTC. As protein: CASSGQGGQETQYF.

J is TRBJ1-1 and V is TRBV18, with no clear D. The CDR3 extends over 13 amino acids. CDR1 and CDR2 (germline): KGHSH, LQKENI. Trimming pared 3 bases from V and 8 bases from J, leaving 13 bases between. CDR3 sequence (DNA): TGTGCCAGCTCACCGGTGGAGAGGAGGGAAGCTTTCTTT. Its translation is CASSPVERREAFF.

The CDR3, as DNA: TGTGCCTGGAGCCCGGATTTACAGGGCTACACCTTC. Its protein is CAWSPDLQGYTF. This chain links TRBV30 with TRBJ1-2; D is unresolved. Looked up from germline, CDR1 is GTSNPN and CDR2 is SVGIG (reference sequence). This CDR3 spans 12 amino acids. V was clipped by 3 bases and J by 8 bases, with 13 bases between them.

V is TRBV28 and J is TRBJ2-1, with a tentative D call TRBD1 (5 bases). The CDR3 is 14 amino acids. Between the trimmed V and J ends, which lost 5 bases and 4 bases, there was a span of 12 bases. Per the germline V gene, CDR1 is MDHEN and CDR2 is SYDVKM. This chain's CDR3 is CASSPFSGYNEQFF. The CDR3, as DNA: TGTGCCAGCAGTCCCTTTTCAGGGTACAATGAGCAGTTCTTC.

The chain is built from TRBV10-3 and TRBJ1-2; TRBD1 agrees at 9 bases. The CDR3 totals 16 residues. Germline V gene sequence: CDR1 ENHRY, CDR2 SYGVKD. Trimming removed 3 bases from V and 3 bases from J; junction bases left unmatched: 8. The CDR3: CAISERQGEKYYGYTF. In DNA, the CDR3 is TGTGCCATCAGTGAAAGACAGGGGGAGAAATACTATGGCTACACCTTC.

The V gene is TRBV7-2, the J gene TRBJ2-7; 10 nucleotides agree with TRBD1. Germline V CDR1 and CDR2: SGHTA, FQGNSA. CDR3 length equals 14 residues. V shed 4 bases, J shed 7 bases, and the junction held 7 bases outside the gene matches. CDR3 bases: TGTGCCAGCAGCTCGGACAGGGGGGCTGAGGAGCAGTACTTC. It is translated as CASSSDRGAEEQYF.

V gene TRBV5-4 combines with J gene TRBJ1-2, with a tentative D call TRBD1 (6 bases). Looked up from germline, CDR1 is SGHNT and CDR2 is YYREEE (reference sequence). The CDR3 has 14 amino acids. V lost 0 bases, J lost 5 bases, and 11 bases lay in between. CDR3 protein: CASSLDREDYGYTF. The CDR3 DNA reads TGTGCCAGCAGCTTGGACAGGGAAGATTATGGCTACACCTTC.

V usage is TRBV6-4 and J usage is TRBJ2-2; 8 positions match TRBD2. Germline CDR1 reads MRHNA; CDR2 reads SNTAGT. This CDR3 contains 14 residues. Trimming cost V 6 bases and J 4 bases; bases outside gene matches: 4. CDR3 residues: CASRARGGTGELFF. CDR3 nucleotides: TGTGCCAGCAGGGCACGGGGGGGCACCGGGGAGCTGTTTTTT.

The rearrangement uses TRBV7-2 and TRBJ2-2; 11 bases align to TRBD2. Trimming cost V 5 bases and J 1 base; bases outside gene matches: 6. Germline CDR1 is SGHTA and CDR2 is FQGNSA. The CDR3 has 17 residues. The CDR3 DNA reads TGTGCCAGCAGCCAACTAGCGGGAGCCGGGAACACCGGGGAGCTGTTTTTT. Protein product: CASSQLAGAGNTGELFF.

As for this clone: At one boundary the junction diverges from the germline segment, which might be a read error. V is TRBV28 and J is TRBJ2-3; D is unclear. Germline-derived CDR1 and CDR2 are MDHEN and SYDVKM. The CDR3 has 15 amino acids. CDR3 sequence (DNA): TGTGCCAGCACTTTAGCTACGTCCCGCACAGATACGCAGTATTTT. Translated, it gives CASTLATSRTDTQYF.

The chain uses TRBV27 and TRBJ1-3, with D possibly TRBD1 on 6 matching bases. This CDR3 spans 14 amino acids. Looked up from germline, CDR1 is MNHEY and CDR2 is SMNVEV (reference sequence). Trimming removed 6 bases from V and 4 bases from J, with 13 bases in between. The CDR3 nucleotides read TGTGCCAGCAGGCCCCAGGGGTCCGGAAACACCATATATTTT. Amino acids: CASRPQGSGNTIYF.

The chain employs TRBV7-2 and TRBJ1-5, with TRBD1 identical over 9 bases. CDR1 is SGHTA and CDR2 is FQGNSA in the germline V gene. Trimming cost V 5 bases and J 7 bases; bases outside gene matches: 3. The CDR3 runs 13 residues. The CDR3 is CASSRDREQPQHF. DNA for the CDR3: TGTGCCAGCAGCCGGGACAGGGAGCAGCCCCAGCATTTT.